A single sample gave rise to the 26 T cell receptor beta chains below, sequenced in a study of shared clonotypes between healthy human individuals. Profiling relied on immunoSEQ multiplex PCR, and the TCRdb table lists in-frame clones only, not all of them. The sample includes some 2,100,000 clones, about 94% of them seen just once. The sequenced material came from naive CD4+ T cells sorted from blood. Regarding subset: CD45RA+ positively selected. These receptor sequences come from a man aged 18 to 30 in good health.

CDR3 coding DNA: TGTGCCAGTAGTGTGACAGGGGCTAACACTGAAGCTTTCTTT. As protein: CASSVTGANTEAFF. This rearrangement joins TRBV19 to TRBJ1-1; 8 bases map to TRBD1. Germline CDR1 LNHDA, CDR2 SQIVND (reference sequence). The CDR3 length is 14 residues. V lost 5 bases and J lost 2; bases outside the gene matches: 4.

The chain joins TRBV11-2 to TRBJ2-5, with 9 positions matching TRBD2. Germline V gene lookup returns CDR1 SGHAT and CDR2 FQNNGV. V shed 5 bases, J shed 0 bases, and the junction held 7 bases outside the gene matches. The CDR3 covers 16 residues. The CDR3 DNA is TGTGCCAGCAGCCCCCCTAGCGGGATGTACCAAGAGACCCAGTACTTC. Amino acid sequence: CASSPPSGMYQETQYF.

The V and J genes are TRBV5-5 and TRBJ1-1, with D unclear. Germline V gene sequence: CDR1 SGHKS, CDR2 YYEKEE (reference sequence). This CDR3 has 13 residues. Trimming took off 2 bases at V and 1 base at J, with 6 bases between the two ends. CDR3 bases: TGTGCCAGCAGCTTTACCACGAACACTGAAGCTTTCTTT. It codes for CASSFTTNTEAFF.

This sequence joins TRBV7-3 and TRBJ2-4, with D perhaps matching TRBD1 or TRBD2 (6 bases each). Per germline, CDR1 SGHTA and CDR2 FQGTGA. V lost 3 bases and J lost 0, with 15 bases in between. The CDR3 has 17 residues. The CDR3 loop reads CASSLHSRGLAKNIQYF. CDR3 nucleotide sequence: TGTGCCAGCAGCTTGCATAGTCGGGGGCTAGCCAAAAACATTCAGTACTTC.

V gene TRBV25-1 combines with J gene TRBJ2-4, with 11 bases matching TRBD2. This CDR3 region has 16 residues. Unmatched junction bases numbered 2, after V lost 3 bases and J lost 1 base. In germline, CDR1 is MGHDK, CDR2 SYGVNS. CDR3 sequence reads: CASSDRTSGAKNIQYF. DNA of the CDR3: TGTGCCAGCAGTGATCGGACTAGCGGGGCCAAAAACATTCAGTACTTC.

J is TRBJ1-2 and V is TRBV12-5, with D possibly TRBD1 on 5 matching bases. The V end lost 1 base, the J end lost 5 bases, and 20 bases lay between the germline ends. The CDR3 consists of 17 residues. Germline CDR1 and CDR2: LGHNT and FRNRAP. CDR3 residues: CASGLGALGPWGYGYTF. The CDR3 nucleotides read TGTGCTAGTGGTTTGGGCGCTTTGGGGCCGTGGGGATATGGCTACACCTTC.

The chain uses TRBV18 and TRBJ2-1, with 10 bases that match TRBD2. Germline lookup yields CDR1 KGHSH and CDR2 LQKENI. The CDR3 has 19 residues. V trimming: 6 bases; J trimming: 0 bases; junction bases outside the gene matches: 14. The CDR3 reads CASSDSISGRFSSYNEQFF. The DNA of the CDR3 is TGTGCCAGCTCTGATTCGATTAGCGGGAGGTTCTCCTCCTACAATGAGCAGTTCTTC. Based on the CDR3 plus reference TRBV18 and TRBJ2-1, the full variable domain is NAGVMQNPRHLVRRRGQEARLRCSPMKGHSHVYWYRQLPEEGLKFMVYLQKENIIDESGMPKERFSAEFPKEGPSILRIQQVVRGDSAAYFCASSDSISGRFSSYNEQFFGPGTRLTVL.

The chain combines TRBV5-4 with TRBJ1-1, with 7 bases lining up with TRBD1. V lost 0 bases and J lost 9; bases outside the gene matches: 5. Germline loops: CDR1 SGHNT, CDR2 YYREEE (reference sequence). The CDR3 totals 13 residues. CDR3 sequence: CASSLDAGQKAFF. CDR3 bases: TGTGCCAGCAGCTTGGATGCGGGACAGAAAGCTTTCTTT.

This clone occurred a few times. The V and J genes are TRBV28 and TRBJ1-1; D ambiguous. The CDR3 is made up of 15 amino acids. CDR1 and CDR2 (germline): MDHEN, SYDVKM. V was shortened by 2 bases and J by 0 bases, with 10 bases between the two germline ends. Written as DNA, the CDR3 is TGTGCCAGCAGTTTAAGGTTGGGCATGAACACTGAAGCTTTCTTT. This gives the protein CASSLRLGMNTEAFF.

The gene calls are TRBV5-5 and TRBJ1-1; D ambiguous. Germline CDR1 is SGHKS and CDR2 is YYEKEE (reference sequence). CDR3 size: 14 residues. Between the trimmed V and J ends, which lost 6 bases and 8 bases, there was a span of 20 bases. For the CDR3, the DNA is TGTGCCAGCATTCGGGTAGGTCTGCCCACCGAAGCTTTCTTT. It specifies CASIRVGLPTEAFF.

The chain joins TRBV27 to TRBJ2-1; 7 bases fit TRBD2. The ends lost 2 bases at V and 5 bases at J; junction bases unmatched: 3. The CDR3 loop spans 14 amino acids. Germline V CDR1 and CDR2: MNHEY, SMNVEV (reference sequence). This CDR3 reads CASSLLAANNEQFF. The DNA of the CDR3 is TGTGCCAGCAGTTTACTAGCGGCTAACAATGAGCAGTTCTTC.

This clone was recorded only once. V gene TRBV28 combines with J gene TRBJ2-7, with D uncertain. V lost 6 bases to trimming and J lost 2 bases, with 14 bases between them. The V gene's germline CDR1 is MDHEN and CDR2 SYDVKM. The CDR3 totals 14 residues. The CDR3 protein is CASSPGGRTYEQYF. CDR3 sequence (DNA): TGTGCCAGCAGCCCTGGCGGCCGAACCTACGAGCAGTACTTC. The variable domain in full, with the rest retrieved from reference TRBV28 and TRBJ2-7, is DVKVTQSSRYLVKRTGEKVFLECVQDMDHENMFWYRQDPGLGLRLIYFSYDVKMKEKGDIPEGYSVSREKKERFSLILESASTNQTSMYLCASSPGGRTYEQYFGPGTRLTVT.

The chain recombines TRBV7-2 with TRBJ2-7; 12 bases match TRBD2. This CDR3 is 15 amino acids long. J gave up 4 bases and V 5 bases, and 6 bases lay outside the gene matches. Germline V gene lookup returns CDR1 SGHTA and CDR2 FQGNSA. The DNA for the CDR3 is TGTGCCAGCAGCCGCCGACTAGCGGGGGTTTACGAGCAGTACTTC. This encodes CASSRRLAGVYEQYF.

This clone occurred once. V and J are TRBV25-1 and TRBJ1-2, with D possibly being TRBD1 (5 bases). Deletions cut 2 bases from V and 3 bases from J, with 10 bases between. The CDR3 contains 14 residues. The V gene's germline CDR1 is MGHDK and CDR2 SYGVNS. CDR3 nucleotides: TGTGCCAGCAGTGAAAGGGGATCCTACTATGGCTACACCTTC. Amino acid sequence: CASSERGSYYGYTF.

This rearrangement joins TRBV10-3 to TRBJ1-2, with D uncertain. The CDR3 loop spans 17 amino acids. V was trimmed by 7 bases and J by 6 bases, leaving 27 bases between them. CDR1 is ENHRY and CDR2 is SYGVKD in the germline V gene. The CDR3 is CAITPRHDSLILDGYTF. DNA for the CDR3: TGTGCCATCACCCCGAGACACGACTCGTTAATTCTCGATGGCTACACCTTC.

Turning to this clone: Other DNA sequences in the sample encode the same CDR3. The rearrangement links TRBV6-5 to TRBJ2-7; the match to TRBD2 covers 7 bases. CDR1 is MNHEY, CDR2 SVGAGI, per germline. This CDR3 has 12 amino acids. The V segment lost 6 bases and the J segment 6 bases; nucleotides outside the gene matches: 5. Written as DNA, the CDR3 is TGTGCCAGCAGCCGACTAGCTGGCGAGCAGTACTTC. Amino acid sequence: CASSRLAGEQYF.

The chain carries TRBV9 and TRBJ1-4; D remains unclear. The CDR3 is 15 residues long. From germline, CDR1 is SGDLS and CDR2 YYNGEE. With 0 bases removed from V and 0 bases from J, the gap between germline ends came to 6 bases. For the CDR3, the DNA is TGTGCCAGCAGCGTAGATTCCGCAACTAATGAAAAACTGTTTTTT. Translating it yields CASSVDSATNEKLFF.

CDR3 protein: CASSSDSLNTEAFF. CDR3 nucleotide sequence: TGTGCCAGCAGCTCGGACAGCCTGAACACTGAAGCTTTCTTT. The rearrangement links TRBV7-2 to TRBJ1-1; possible D gene TRBD1, 6 bases. The CDR3 sequence is 14 residues long. Germline V gene lookup returns CDR1 SGHTA and CDR2 FQGNSA. V lost 4 bases to trimming and J lost 0 bases, with 9 bases between them.

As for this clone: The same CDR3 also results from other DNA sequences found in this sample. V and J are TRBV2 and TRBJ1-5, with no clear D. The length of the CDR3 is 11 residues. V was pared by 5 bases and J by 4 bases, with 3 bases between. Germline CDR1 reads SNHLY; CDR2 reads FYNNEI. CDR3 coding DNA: TGTGCCAGCAGTCTTAATCAGCCCCAGCATTTT. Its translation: CASSLNQPQHF.

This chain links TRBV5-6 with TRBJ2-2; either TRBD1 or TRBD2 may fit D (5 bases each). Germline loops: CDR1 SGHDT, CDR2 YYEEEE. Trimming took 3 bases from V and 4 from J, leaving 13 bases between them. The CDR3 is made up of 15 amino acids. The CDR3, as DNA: TGTGCCAGCAGCTCCGGGACCACCCCCACCGGGGAGCTGTTTTTT. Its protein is CASSSGTTPTGELFF.

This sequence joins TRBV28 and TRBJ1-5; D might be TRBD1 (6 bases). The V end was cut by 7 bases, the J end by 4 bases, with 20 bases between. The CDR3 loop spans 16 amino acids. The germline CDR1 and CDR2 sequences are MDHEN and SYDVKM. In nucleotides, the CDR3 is TGTGCCAGCATCGGAGGGGGAGGACCACAAAATCAGCCCCAGCATTTT. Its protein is CASIGGGGPQNQPQHF.

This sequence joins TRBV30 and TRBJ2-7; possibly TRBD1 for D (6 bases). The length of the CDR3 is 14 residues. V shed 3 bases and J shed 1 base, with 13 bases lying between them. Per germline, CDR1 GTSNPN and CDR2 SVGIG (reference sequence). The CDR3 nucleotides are TGTGCCTGGAGCCGACAGGTTATGTCCTACGAGCAGTACTTC. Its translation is CAWSRQVMSYEQYF.

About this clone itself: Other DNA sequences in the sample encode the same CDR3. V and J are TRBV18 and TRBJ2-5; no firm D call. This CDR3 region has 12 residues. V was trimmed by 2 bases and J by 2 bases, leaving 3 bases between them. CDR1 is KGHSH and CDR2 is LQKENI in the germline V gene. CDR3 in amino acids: CASSPYQETQYF. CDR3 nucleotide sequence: TGTGCCAGCTCACCATATCAAGAGACCCAGTACTTC.

CDR3 bases: TGTGCCAGCTCCTCGACAGGGTCGAACACCGGGGAGCTGTTTTTT. It encodes CASSSTGSNTGELFF. This sequence joins TRBV7-8 and TRBJ2-2, with TRBD1 matching over 7 bases. CDR3 length: 15 amino acids. Germline lookup yields CDR1 SGHVS and CDR2 FQNEAQ. The junction had 6 bases not matched to a gene; V was cut back by 8 bases and J by 0 bases.

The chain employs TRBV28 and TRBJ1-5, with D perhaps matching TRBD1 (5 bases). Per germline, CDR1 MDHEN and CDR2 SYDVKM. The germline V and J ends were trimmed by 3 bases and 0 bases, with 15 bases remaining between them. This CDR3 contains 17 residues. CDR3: CASSFLTGDHSNQPQHF. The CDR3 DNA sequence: TGTGCCAGCAGTTTCCTAACAGGCGACCATAGCAATCAGCCCCAGCATTTT.

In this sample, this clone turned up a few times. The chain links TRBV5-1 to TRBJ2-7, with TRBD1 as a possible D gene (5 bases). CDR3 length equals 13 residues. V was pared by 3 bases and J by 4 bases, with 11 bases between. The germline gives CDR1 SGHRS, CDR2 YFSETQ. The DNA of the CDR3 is TGCGCCAGCAGCTCGTATCAGGGTTACGAGCAGTACTTC. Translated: CASSSYQGYEQYF.